These 23 T cell receptor beta chains came from one sample sequenced in a study of cytomegalovirus exposure and HLA in healthy donors (dated by TCRdb to about 2017). The receptor library was made with the immunoSEQ multiplex PCR assay. The multiplex PCR relied on a mix of 60 forward primers for TCR Vbeta segments and 13 reverse primers for TCR Jbeta segments. This immuneACCESS table, as held by TCRdb, lists in-frame sequences with V and J called but not all clones. Of the missing ones, under half trace to an unresolved V gene in checked studies; the others have no known cause. The sample data list tens of thousands of clones, and around 70% of these were observed just once. The leading ten clones occupy 9.7% of the sample. Sequencing was performed on PBMCs. The receptors shown here come from a woman between 50 and 59 years old in good health and CMV-seropositive.

The chain links TRBV19 to TRBJ1-4; 10 nucleotides align to TRBD1. The CDR3 consists of 14 residues. The ends lost 6 bases at V and 8 bases at J; junction bases unmatched: 6. Germline V gene sequence: CDR1 LNHDA, CDR2 SQIVND (reference sequence). The CDR3 reads CASRTGTGDEKLFF. Here the CDR3 DNA reads TGTGCCAGTAGGACCGGGACAGGGGACGAAAAACTGTTTTTT.

V and J are TRBV5-1 and TRBJ1-3; 8 bases agree with TRBD1. CDR3 length equals 15 residues. The trim removed 4 bases at V and 3 bases at J, leaving 6 bases unmatched. The germline CDR1 and CDR2 sequences are SGHRS and YFSETQ. The CDR3 nucleotides are TGCGCCAGCAGCAGTGCCAGGGGGCTTGGAAACACCATATATTTT. It yields the protein CASSSARGLGNTIYF.

The rearrangement joins TRBV6-5 to TRBJ1-1, with D unclear. Trimming left V 0 bases short and J 1 base short, with 9 bases between. CDR1 is MNHEY and CDR2 is SVGAGI in the germline V gene. The CDR3 runs to 15 residues. The chain's CDR3 is CASSYSGSGNTEAFF. The CDR3 DNA is TGTGCCAGCAGTTACTCCGGGTCCGGGAACACTGAAGCTTTCTTT.

The chain employs TRBV27 and TRBJ2-5; D unclear. Trimming stripped 3 bases from V and 5 bases from J, with 10 bases between. This CDR3 is built from 13 residues. Germline values: CDR1 MNHEY, CDR2 SMNVEV (reference sequence). CDR3 region: CASSFTWAETQYF. The CDR3 bases are TGTGCCAGCAGTTTTACCTGGGCGGAGACCCAGTACTTC.

J is TRBJ1-2 and V is TRBV6-6, with TRBD1 matching 8 bases. The CDR3 spans 15 residues. The germline gives CDR1 MNHNY, CDR2 SVGAGI (reference sequence). V trimming: 6 bases; J trimming: 7 bases; junction bases outside the gene matches: 13. The DNA of the CDR3 is TGTGCCAGCAGCCCCCAAGGACAGGGCGGAGGTGGCTACACCTTC. Its protein is CASSPQGQGGGGYTF.

The chain combines TRBV29-1 with TRBJ1-2, with a possible D match to TRBD1 (6 bases). Trimming took off 6 bases at V and 8 bases at J, with 10 bases between the two ends. Looked up from germline, CDR1 is SQVTM and CDR2 is ANQGSEA. CDR3 size: 10 residues. CDR3 protein: CSVRTEGYTF. As DNA, the CDR3 is TGCAGCGTAAGGACAGAAGGCTACACCTTC.

The chain carries TRBV4-2 and TRBJ2-1, with D possibly matching TRBD2 (6 bases). Trimming took 0 bases from V and 0 from J, leaving 12 bases between them. The germline CDR1 and CDR2 sequences are LGHNA and YNFKEQ. The CDR3 contains 17 residues. The CDR3 loop is CASSQDPSASSYNEQFF. For the CDR3, the DNA is TGTGCCAGCAGCCAAGATCCTAGCGCGAGCTCCTACAATGAGCAGTTCTTC.

The genes are TRBV7-2 and TRBJ2-7, with 11 positions matching TRBD2. The CDR3 spans 15 residues. V was clipped by 6 bases and J by 9 bases; unmatched bases: 13. The V gene's germline CDR1 is SGHTA and CDR2 FQGNSA. The CDR3 region is CASRSGLAGTLGQYF. The CDR3 DNA is TGTGCCAGCAGATCCGGACTAGCGGGCACCCTAGGGCAGTACTTC.

The sample holds a few counts of this clone. The chain combines TRBV5-4 with TRBJ1-2; 7 nucleotides line up with TRBD1. The J segment lost 2 bases and the V segment lost 4 bases, leaving 8 bases of the junction unmatched. The CDR3 is 15 residues long. CDR1 is SGHNT and CDR2 is YYREEE in the germline V gene (reference sequence). CDR3 loop: CASSPLSGQNYGYTF. Here the CDR3 DNA reads TGTGCCAGCAGCCCGCTATCGGGACAGAACTATGGCTACACCTTC.

This clone was counted a few times. The CDR3 protein is CASSPRGGVASTDTQYF. The CDR3 bases are TGTGCCAGCTCACCACGGGGGGGCGTCGCTAGCACAGATACGCAGTATTTT. The V gene is TRBV18, the J gene TRBJ2-3; possible D gene TRBD2, 7 bases. Germline-derived CDR1 and CDR2 are KGHSH and LQKENI. V was clipped by 1 base and J by 0 bases, with 14 bases between them. The length of the CDR3 is 17 residues.

The table lists this clone with many counts. This chain uses TRBV2 with TRBJ2-7; 13 bases match TRBD2. With 9 bases clipped from V and 4 bases from J, the junction kept 3 bases outside the gene matches. This CDR3 has 13 amino acids. The germline gives CDR1 SNHLY, CDR2 FYNNEI. CDR3 residues: CARRTSGGYEQYF. The CDR3 nucleotides read TGTGCCAGGCGGACTAGCGGGGGATACGAGCAGTACTTC.

For this clone: A junction end diverges from the germline sequence, so it may reflect a read error. This chain uses TRBV7-3 with TRBJ2-3, with 10 positions matching TRBD2. The V gene's germline CDR1 is SGHTA and CDR2 FQGTGA. This CDR3 has 20 residues. The CDR3 coding sequence is TGTGCCAGCAGCCTAACACCGCCAGCGGGAGGGTGGACTGCACCAGATACGCAGTATTTT. The encoded protein is CASSLTPPAGGWTAPDTQYF.

The CDR3 DNA sequence: TGTGCCAGCAGTGTAGACATTATGGTCACCGGGGAGCTGTTTTTT. Encoded protein: CASSVDIMVTGELFF. The rearrangement joins TRBV28 to TRBJ2-2; D gene ambiguous. Germline V gives CDR1 MDHEN, CDR2 SYDVKM. Trimming removed 5 bases from V and 4 bases from J, with 14 bases in between. This CDR3 contains 15 residues.

This chain uses TRBV27 with TRBJ2-7; 8 bases are shared with TRBD1. CDR3 length equals 13 residues. The V segment lost 6 bases and the J segment 0 bases; nucleotides outside the gene matches: 1. Per the germline V gene, CDR1 is MNHEY and CDR2 is SMNVEV (reference sequence). The CDR3 region has the DNA TGTGCCAGCAGCGACAGGGGCTCCTACGAGCAGTACTTC. Its translation is CASSDRGSYEQYF.

The CDR3 DNA sequence: TGTGCCAGTGGACAGGGGAACGGCTACACCTTC. It codes for CASGQGNGYTF. The rearrangement uses TRBV2 and TRBJ1-2, with 9 nucleotides matching TRBD1. This CDR3 spans 11 amino acids. V was clipped by 9 bases and J by 8 bases; unmatched bases: 4. Germline V gives CDR1 SNHLY, CDR2 FYNNEI.

The CDR3 loop is CAWSVQGGEKLFF. The CDR3 coding sequence is TGTGCCTGGAGTGTACAGGGTGGGGAAAAACTGTTTTTT. V usage is TRBV30 and J usage is TRBJ1-4; tentatively, D is TRBD1 (6 bases). Germline V lookup: CDR1 GTSNPN, CDR2 SVGIG (reference sequence). V dropped 0 bases and J dropped 8 bases, with 10 bases sitting between them. The CDR3 covers 13 residues. Full variable domain (outside the CDR3, taken from reference TRBV30 and TRBJ1-4): SQTIHQWPATLVQPVGSPLSLECTVEGTSNPNLYWYRQAAGRGLQLLFYSVGIGQISSEVPQNLSASRPQDRQFILSSKKLLLSDSGFYLCAWSVQGGEKLFFGSGTQLSVL.

This chain links TRBV21-1 with TRBJ1-5; the D call TRBD1 from the table was never checked on the DNA. TRBV21-1 counts as a pseudogene. The CDR3 has 15 amino acids. DNA for the CDR3: TGTGCCAGCAGCAAAGGCGGACAGGGCGATCAGCCCCAGCATTTT. It translates to CASSKGGQGDQPQHF.

J is TRBJ2-4 and V is TRBV5-1, with TRBD2 as a possible D gene (5 bases). Trimming shortened V by 1 base and J by 5 bases, and 7 bases separated the two germline ends. CDR1 and CDR2 (germline): SGHRS, YFSETQ. The CDR3 is made up of 13 amino acids. The CDR3 spells CASSLPSQNIQYF. Written as DNA, the CDR3 is TGCGCCAGCAGCTTGCCTAGCCAAAACATTCAGTACTTC.

V usage is TRBV7-9 and J usage is TRBJ2-4, with a weak D call TRBD2 (5 bases). V lost 5 bases to trimming and J lost 0 bases, with 17 bases between them. Germline values: CDR1 SEHNR, CDR2 FQNEAQ (reference sequence). The CDR3 spans 17 residues. The DNA of the CDR3 is TGTGCCAGCAGCCCCCCGACGGTAGGACTAGCCAAAAACATTCAGTACTTC. This encodes CASSPPTVGLAKNIQYF.

The rearrangement links TRBV7-9 to TRBJ2-2; TRBD2 is a possible D gene (5 bases). The CDR3 has 14 amino acids. Deletions cut 3 bases from V and 4 bases from J, with 9 bases between. The V gene's germline CDR1 is SEHNR and CDR2 FQNEAQ (reference sequence). CDR3 nucleotide sequence: TGTGCCAGCAGCTTTTCCCGGGGCACCGGGGAGCTGTTTTTT. The encoded protein is CASSFSRGTGELFF.

The chain carries TRBV25-1 and TRBJ1-2, with D maybe TRBD1 (6 bases). The V gene lost 3 bases and the J gene lost 8 bases, with 22 bases spanning the gap. Germline assignment: CDR1 MGHDK and CDR2 SYGVNS. The CDR3 spans 16 residues. The CDR3 is CASSDQGQGQLWGYTF. The CDR3 coding sequence is TGTGCCAGCAGTGACCAGGGACAAGGCCAACTCTGGGGCTACACCTTC.

The chain recombines TRBV10-3 with TRBJ2-7; 10 bases fit TRBD1. V trimming: 2 bases; J trimming: 7 bases; junction bases outside the gene matches: 5. Germline loops: CDR1 ENHRY, CDR2 SYGVKD. This CDR3 spans 14 amino acids. In nucleotides, the CDR3 is TGTGCCATCAGTGAGGGGACAGGGGTGGGGGAGCAGTACTTC. It translates to CAISEGTGVGEQYF.

This sequence joins TRBV4-3 and TRBJ1-6; D possibly corresponds to TRBD1 (5 bases). Trimming took off 4 bases at V and 11 bases at J, with 15 bases between the two ends. CDR1 and CDR2 from the germline V gene are LGHNA and YSLEER. CDR3 length equals 14 residues. The DNA of the CDR3 is TGCGCCAGCAGCCCTACGGGGGTAGAGGCACCCCTCCACTTT. It is translated as CASSPTGVEAPLHF.